This is a list of T cell receptor beta chains from one sample in a study of PD-1 blockade in mismatch repair-deficient tumors. Sequencing was performed with immunoSEQ multiplex PCR; in TCRdb, only in-frame clones are kept and a portion is missing. The sample gives roughly 130,000 clones, 85% to 90% of which show up once; 10% to 15% is in the top ten. Specimen: peripheral blood, collected approximately 70 weeks after starting pembrolizumab. Receptors were obtained from an adult with mismatch repair-deficient cancer. Both conserved end residues are part of each CDR3. D genes are given only for firm matches. Where a row states a size, it is once, few, many or the class of an expanded clone; other rows omit it.

size: .; D: .; J: TRBJ2-7; V: TRBV7-9; CDR3: CASSPGPSYEQYF; DNA: TGTGCCAGCAGCCCGGGCCCATCCTACGAGCAGTACTTC
size: .; D: .; J: TRBJ2-1; V: TRBV6-6; CDR3: CASTPSGTAYNEQFF; DNA: TGTGCCAGCACCCCTTCCGGCACGGCGTACAATGAGCAGTTCTTC
size: .; D: .; J: TRBJ2-4; V: TRBV27; CDR3: CASSLYPPGRSNIQYF; DNA: TGTGCCAGCAGTTTATATCCCCCGGGACGTAGCAACATTCAGTACTTC
size: .; D: TRBD2; J: TRBJ2-3; V: TRBV11-2; CDR3: CASSSAFTGTSGPTDTQYF; DNA: TGTGCCAGCAGCTCCGCATTTACCGGGACTAGCGGCCCCACAGATACGCAGTATTTT
size: .; D: .; J: TRBJ2-1; V: TRBV19; CDR3: CASSYSRDSYNEQFF; DNA: TGTGCCAGTAGTTACTCGAGGGACTCTTACAATGAGCAGTTCTTC
size: .; D: TRBD2; J: TRBJ2-3; V: TRBV5-8; CDR3: CASSFAGESADTQYF; DNA: TGTGCCAGCAGCTTTGCGGGAGAGTCCGCAGATACGCAGTATTTT
size: .; D: .; J: TRBJ1-5; V: TRBV5-5; CDR3: CASSLSPGSNQPQHF; DNA: TGTGCCAGCAGCTTGTCGCCAGGGAGCAATCAGCCCCAGCATTTT
size: .; D: .; J: TRBJ2-7; V: TRBV4-1; CDR3: CASSKTSSYEQYF; DNA: TGCGCCAGCAGCAAGACAAGCTCCTACGAGCAGTACTTC
size: .; D: TRBD2; J: TRBJ2-5; V: TRBV5-1; CDR3: CASNSGRSETQYF; DNA: TGCGCCAGTAACAGCGGGAGGTCTGAGACCCAGTACTTC
size: once; D: TRBD2; J: TRBJ2-2; V: TRBV27; CDR3: CASSYGLAGEYRSGELFF; DNA: TGTGCCAGCAGTTACGGACTAGCGGGAGAATATAGGAGCGGGGAGCTGTTTTTT
size: .; D: TRBD2; J: TRBJ2-1; V: TRBV7-8; CDR3: CASSFGLAGVNEQFF; DNA: TGTGCCAGCAGCTTCGGACTAGCGGGAGTGAATGAGCAGTTCTTC
size: .; D: .; J: TRBJ1-1; V: TRBV23-1; CDR3: CARKSSGTPKSVTEAFF; DNA: TGCGCCAGAAAGTCCTCCGGGACCCCTAAAAGTGTCACTGAAGCTTTCTTT
size: .; D: .; J: TRBJ1-1; V: TRBV9; CDR3: CASSIAGTVNTEAFF; DNA: TGTGCCAGCAGCATTGCCGGGACGGTGAACACTGAAGCTTTCTTT
size: .; D: .; J: TRBJ2-1; V: TRBV27; CDR3: CASRPIGMGEWGNEQFF; DNA: TGTGCCAGCAGACCAATAGGTATGGGGGAATGGGGCAATGAGCAGTTCTTC
size: .; D: .; J: TRBJ1-1; V: TRBV6-4; CDR3: CASQARTETNTEAFF; DNA: TGTGCCAGCCAAGCACGGACAGAGACGAACACTGAAGCTTTCTTT
size: few; D: .; J: TRBJ2-7; V: TRBV15; CDR3: CATSEDPEQYF; DNA: TGTGCCACCAGCGAAGACCCCGAGCAGTACTTC
size: .; D: .; J: TRBJ2-5; V: TRBV20-1; CDR3: CSARDTGTQYF; DNA: TGCAGTGCTAGAGATACGGGGACCCAGTACTTC
size: .; D: TRBD1; J: TRBJ2-7; V: TRBV2; CDR3: CASQGLQGEQYF; DNA: TGTGCCAGCCAAGGATTACAGGGGGAGCAGTACTTC
size: .; D: TRBD1; J: TRBJ2-1; V: TRBV11-2; CDR3: CASSKGQGPNEQFF; DNA: TGTGCCAGCAGCAAGGGACAGGGTCCCAATGAGCAGTTCTTC
size: .; D: TRBD2; J: TRBJ2-1; V: TRBV27; CDR3: CASSLGGGSYNEQFF; DNA: TGTGCCAGCAGTTTGGGGGGGGGCTCCTACAATGAGCAGTTCTTC
size: .; D: .; J: TRBJ1-2; V: TRBV5-4; CDR3: CASSLAQKNYGYTF; DNA: TGTGCCAGCAGCTTGGCACAGAAAAACTATGGCTACACCTTC
size: .; D: TRBD1; J: TRBJ1-5; V: TRBV7-9; CDR3: CASSLAGGLQPQHF; DNA: TGTGCCAGCAGCTTAGCAGGGGGCCTTCAGCCCCAGCATTTT
size: .; D: .; J: TRBJ1-2; V: TRBV7-8; CDR3: CASSFRDNYGYTF; DNA: TGTGCCAGCAGCTTTCGAGACAACTATGGCTACACCTTC
size: .; D: TRBD1; J: TRBJ2-7; V: TRBV11-2; CDR3: CASSWRDRDNEQYF; DNA: TGTGCCAGCAGCTGGCGGGACAGGGACAACGAGCAGTACTTC
size: .; D: TRBD1; J: TRBJ2-7; V: TRBV5-6; CDR3: CASSPGQGAYEQYF; DNA: TGTGCCAGCAGCCCGGGACAGGGGGCGTACGAGCAGTACTTC
size: .; D: .; J: TRBJ2-3; V: TRBV4-1; CDR3: CASSLTRESADTQYF; DNA: TGCGCCAGCAGCCTGACACGGGAGAGCGCAGATACGCAGTATTTT
size: .; D: .; J: TRBJ2-7; V: TRBV5-6; CDR3: CASSLILQGSYEQYF; DNA: TGTGCCAGCAGCTTGATTCTGCAGGGCTCCTACGAGCAGTACTTC
size: .; D: TRBD1; J: TRBJ1-1; V: TRBV7-6; CDR3: CASSLDKTGGLNTEAFF; DNA: TGTGCCAGCAGCTTAGATAAGACAGGGGGATTAAACACTGAAGCTTTCTTT
size: .; D: .; J: TRBJ2-7; V: TRBV27; CDR3: CASRPGPGVVEQYF; DNA: TGTGCCAGCAGGCCGGGGCCCGGAGTGGTCGAGCAGTACTTC
size: .; D: TRBD2; J: TRBJ2-1; V: TRBV27; CDR3: CASSLTSGYNEQFF; DNA: TGTGCCAGCAGTTTGACTAGCGGCTACAATGAGCAGTTCTTC
size: .; D: TRBD1; J: TRBJ1-1; V: TRBV10-3; CDR3: CAISETGDTEAFF; DNA: TGTGCCATCAGTGAAACAGGGGACACTGAAGCTTTCTTT
size: .; D: .; J: TRBJ2-1; V: TRBV6-6; CDR3: CASSPKSGPGGNEQFF; DNA: TGTGCCAGCAGTCCGAAATCGGGACCCGGAGGGAATGAGCAGTTCTTC